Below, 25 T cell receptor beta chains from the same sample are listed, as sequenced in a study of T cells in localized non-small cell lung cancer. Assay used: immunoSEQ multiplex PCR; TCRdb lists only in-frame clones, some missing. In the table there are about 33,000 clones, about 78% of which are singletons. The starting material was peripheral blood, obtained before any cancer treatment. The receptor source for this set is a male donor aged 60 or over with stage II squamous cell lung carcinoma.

The CDR3 loop is CASSQSSIQGHGYTF. In nucleotides, the CDR3 is TGCGCCAGCAGCCAATCCAGTATTCAGGGTCATGGCTACACCTTC. J is TRBJ1-2 and V is TRBV4-3; D perhaps matches TRBD1 (5 bases). This CDR3 comprises 15 residues. Germline CDR1 is LGHNA and CDR2 is YSLEER. Deletions cut 2 bases from V and 6 bases from J, with 16 bases between.

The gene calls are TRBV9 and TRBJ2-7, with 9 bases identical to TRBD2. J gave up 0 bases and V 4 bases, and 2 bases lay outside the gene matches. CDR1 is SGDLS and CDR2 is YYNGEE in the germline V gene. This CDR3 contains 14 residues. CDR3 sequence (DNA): TGTGCCAGCAGCCCTAGCGGGGCCTCCTACGAGCAGTACTTC. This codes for CASSPSGASYEQYF.

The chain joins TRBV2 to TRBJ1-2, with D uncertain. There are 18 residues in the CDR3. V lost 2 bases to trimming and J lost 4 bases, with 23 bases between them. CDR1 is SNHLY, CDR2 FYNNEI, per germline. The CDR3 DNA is TGTGCCAGCAGTGAACCAACATCTTTGAGGGTAGGGAGCTATGGCTACACCTTC. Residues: CASSEPTSLRVGSYGYTF.

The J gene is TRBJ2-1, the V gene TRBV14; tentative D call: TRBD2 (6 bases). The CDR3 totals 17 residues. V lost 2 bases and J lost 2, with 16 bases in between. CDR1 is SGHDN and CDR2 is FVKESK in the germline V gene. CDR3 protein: CASSQFKAGLPYNEQFF. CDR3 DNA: TGTGCCAGCAGCCAATTTAAAGCGGGCCTACCCTACAATGAGCAGTTCTTC.

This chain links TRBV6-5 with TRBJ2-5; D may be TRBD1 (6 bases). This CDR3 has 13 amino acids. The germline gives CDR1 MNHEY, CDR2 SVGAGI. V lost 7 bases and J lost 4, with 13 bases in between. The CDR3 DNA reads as TGTGCCAGCACCCAGATAGGGGGAGAGACCCAGTACTTC. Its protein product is CASTQIGGETQYF.

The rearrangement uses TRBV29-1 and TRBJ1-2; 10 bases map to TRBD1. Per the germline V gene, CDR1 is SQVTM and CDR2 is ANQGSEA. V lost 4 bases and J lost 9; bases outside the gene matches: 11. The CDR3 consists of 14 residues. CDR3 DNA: TGCAGCGTTGTTAACCGGGGACAGGGGTTTAGCTACACCTTC. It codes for CSVVNRGQGFSYTF. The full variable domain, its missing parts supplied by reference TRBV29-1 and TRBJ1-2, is SAVISQKPSRDICQRGTSLTIQCQVDSQVTMMFWYRQQPGQSLTLIATANQGSEATYESGFVIDKFPISRPNLTFSTLTVSNMSPEDSSIYLCSVVNRGQGFSYTFGSGTRLTVV.

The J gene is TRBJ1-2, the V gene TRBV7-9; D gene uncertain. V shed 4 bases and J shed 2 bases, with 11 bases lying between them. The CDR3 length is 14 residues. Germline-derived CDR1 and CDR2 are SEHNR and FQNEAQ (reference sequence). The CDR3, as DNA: TGTGCCAGCAGCTCCTCGACGGAAAACTATGGCTACACCTTC. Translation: CASSSSTENYGYTF.

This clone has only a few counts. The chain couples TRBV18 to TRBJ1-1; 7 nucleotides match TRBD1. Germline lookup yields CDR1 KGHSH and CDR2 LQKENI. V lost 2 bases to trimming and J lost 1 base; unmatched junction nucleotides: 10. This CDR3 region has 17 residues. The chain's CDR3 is CASSPRDLRGPNTEAFF. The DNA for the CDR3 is TGTGCCAGCTCACCAAGGGACTTAAGGGGGCCGAACACTGAAGCTTTCTTT.

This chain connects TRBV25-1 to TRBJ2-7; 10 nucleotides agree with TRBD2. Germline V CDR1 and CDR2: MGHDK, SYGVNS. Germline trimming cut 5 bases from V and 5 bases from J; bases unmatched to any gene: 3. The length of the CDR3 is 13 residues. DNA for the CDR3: TGTGCCAGCAGTCGGAGCGGGAGGGACGAGCAGTACTTC. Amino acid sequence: CASSRSGRDEQYF.

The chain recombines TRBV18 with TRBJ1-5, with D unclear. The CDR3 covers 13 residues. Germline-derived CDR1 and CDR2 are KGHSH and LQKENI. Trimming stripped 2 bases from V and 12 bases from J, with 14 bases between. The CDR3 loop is CASSPSPDGDQHF. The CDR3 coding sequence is TGTGCCAGCTCACCATCCCCGGACGGTGACCAGCATTTT.

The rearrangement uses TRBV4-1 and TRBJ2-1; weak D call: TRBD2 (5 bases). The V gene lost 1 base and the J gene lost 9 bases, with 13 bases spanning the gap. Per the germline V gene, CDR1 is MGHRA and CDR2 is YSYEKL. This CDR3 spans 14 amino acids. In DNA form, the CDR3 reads TGCGCCAGCAGCCAAGTGAATAGCGTCGGTGAGCAGTTCTTC. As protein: CASSQVNSVGEQFF.

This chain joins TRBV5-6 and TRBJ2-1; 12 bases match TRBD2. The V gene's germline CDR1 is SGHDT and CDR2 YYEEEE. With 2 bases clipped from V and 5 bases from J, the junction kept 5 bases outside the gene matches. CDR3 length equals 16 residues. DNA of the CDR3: TGTGCCAGCAGCTTCCCACTAGCGGGAGGACACAATGAGCAGTTCTTC. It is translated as CASSFPLAGGHNEQFF.

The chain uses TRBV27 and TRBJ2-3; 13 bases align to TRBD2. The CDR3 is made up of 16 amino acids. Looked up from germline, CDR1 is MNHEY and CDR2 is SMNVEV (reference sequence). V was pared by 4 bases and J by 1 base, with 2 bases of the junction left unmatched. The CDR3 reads CASSSGTSGGTDTQYF. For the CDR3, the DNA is TGTGCCAGCAGTTCCGGGACTAGCGGGGGCACAGATACGCAGTATTTT.

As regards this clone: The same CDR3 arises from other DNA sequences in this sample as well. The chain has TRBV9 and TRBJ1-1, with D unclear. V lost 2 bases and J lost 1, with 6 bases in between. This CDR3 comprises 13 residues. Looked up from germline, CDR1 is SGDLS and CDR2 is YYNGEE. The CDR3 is CASSVSPNTEAFF. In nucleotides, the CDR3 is TGTGCCAGCAGCGTTTCCCCGAACACTGAAGCTTTCTTT.

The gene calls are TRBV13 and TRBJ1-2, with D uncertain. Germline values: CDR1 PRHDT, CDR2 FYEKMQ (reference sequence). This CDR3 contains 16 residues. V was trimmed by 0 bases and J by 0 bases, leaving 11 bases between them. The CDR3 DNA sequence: TGTGCCAGCAGCTTAGGAGGGCCGGTAGCTAACTATGGCTACACCTTC. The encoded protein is CASSLGGPVANYGYTF.

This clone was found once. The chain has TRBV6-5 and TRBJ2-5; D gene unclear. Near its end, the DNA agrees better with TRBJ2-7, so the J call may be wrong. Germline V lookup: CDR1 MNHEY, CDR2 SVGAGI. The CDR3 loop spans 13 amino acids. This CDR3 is CASRPDVAYEQYF. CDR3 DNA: TGTGCCAGCCGGCCGGACGTCGCCTACGAGCAGTACTTC.

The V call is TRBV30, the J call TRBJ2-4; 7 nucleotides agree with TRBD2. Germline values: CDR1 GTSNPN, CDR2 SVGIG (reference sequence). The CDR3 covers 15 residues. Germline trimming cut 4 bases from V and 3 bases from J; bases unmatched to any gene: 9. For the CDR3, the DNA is TGTGCCTGGACTAGCGGTGCTCCAGGCAAAAACATTCAGTACTTC. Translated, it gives CAWTSGAPGKNIQYF.

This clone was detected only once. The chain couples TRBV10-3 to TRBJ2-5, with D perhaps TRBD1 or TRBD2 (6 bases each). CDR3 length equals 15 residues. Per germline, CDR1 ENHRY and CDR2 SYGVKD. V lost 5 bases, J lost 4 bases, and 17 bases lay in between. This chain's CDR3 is CAISIGGARGETQYF. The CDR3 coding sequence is TGTGCCATCAGTATCGGAGGGGCCAGGGGAGAGACCCAGTACTTC.

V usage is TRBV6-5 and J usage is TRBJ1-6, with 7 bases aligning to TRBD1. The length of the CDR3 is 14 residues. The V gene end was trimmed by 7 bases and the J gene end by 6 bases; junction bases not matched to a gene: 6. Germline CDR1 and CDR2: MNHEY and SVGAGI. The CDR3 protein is CASNSGQTNSPLHF. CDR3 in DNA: TGTGCCAGCAATTCGGGACAGACTAATTCACCCCTCCACTTT.

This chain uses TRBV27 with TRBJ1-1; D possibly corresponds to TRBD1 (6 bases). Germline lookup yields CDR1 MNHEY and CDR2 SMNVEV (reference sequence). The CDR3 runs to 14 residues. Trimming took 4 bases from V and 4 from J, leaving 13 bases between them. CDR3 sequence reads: CASSSLQGFTEAFF. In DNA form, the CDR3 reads TGTGCCAGCAGTTCACTACAGGGTTTCACTGAAGCTTTCTTT.

The CDR3 sequence: CASTQEQGRKAFF. CDR3 sequence (DNA): TGTGCCAGCACCCAAGAACAGGGACGGAAAGCTTTCTTT. The chain has TRBV11-3 and TRBJ1-1; weak D call: TRBD1 (6 bases). The CDR3 length is 13 residues. Germline V gives CDR1 SGHNT, CDR2 YENEEA. Trimming took 7 bases from V and 9 from J, leaving 18 bases between them.

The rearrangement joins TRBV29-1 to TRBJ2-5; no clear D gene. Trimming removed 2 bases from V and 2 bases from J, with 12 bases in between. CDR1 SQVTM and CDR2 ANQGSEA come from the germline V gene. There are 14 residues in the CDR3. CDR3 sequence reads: CSVESAGLQETQYF. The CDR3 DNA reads TGCAGCGTTGAATCGGCCGGGCTGCAAGAGACCCAGTACTTC.

CDR3 in amino acids: CASSPTGGYNEQFF. The CDR3, as DNA: TGTGCCAGCAGCCCTACAGGAGGCTACAATGAGCAGTTCTTC. The J gene is TRBJ2-1, the V gene TRBV7-3; D assignment may be TRBD1 or TRBD2 (5 bases each). This CDR3 comprises 14 residues. With 5 bases removed from V and 3 bases from J, the gap between germline ends came to 11 bases. The germline V gene encodes CDR1 SGHTA and CDR2 FQGTGA.

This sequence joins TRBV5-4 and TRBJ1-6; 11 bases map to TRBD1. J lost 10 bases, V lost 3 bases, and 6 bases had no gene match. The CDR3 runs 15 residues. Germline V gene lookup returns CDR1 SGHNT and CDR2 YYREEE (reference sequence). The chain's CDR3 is CASSSPDRGQSPLHF. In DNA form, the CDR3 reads TGTGCCAGCAGCTCCCCGGACAGGGGGCAATCACCCCTCCACTTT.

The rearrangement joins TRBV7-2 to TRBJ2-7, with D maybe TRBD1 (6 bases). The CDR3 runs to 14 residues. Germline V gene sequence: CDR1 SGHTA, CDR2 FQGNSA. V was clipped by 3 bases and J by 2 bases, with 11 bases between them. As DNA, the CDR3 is TGTGCCAGCAGCTTTCCCGGGACACCCTACGAGCAGTACTTC. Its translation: CASSFPGTPYEQYF.